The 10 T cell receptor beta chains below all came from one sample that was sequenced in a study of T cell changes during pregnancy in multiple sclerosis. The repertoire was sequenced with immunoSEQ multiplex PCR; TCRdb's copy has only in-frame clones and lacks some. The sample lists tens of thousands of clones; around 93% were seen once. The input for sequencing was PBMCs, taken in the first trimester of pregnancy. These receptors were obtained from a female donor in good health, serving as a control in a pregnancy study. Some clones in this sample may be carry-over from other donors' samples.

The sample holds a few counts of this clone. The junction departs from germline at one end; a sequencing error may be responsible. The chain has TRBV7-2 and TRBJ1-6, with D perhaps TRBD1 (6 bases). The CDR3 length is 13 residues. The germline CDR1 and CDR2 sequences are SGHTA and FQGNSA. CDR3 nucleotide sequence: TGTGCCAGCAGGACAGGCGAGGGTTCAACCCTCCACTTT. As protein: CASRTGEGSTLHF.

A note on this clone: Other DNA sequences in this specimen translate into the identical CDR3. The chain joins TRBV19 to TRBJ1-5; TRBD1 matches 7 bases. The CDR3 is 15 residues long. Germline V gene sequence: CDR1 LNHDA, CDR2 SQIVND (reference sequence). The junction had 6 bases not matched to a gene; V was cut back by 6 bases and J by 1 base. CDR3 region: CASSITGESNQPQHF. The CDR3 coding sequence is TGTGCCAGTAGCATTACAGGGGAGAGCAATCAGCCCCAGCATTTT.

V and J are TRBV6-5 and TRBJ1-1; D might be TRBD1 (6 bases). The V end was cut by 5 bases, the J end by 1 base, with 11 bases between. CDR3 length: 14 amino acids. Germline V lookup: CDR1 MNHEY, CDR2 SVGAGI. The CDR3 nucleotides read TGTGCCAGCAGTCGACAGGCTCCGAACACTGAAGCTTTCTTT. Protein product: CASSRQAPNTEAFF.

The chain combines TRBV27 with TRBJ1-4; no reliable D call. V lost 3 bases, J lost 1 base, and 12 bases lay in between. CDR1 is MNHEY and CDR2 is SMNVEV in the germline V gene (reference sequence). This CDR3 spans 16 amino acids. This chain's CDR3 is CASSFGGSGTNEKLFF. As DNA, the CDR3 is TGTGCCAGCAGTTTCGGAGGGAGCGGAACTAATGAAAAACTGTTTTTT.

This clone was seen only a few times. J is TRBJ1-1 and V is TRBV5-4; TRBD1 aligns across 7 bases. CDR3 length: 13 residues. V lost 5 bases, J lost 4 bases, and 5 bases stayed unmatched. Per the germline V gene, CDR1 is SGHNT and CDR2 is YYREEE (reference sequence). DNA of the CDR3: TGTGCCAGCAGAGAACAGGGGTCCACTGAAGCTTTCTTT. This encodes CASREQGSTEAFF.

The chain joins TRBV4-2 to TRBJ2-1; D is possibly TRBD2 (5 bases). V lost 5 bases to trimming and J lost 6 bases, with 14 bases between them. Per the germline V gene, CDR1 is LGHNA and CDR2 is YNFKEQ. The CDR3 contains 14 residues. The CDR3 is CASSTTGLPNEQFF. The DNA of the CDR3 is TGTGCCAGCAGCACCACTGGACTCCCCAATGAGCAGTTCTTC.

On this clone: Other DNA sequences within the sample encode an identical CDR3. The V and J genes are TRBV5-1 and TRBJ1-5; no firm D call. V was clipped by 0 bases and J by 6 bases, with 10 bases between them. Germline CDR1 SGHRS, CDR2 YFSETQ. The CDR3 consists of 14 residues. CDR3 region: CASSLAGEGQPQHF. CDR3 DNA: TGCGCCAGCAGCTTGGCAGGTGAAGGTCAGCCCCAGCATTTT.

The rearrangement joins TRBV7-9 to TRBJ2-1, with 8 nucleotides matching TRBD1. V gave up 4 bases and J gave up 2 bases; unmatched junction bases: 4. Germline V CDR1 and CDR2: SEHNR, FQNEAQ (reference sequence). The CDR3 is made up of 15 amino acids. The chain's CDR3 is CASSSGDRPYNEQFF. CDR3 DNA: TGTGCCAGCAGCTCGGGGGACAGGCCCTACAATGAGCAGTTCTTC.

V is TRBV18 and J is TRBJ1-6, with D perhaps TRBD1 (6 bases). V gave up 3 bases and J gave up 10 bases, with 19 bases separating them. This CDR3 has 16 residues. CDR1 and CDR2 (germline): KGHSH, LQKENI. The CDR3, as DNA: TGTGCCAGCTCACCTGCCCAGGACTTGAGGGGGTCACCCCTCCACTTT. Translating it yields CASSPAQDLRGSPLHF.

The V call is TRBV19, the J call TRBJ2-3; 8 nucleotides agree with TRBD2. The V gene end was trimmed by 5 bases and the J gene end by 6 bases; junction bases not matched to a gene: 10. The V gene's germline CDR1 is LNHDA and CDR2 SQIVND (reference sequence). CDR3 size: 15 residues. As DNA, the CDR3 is TGTGCCAGTAGTGGCCTAGCGGGCCTAGGGGATACGCAGTATTTT. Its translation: CASSGLAGLGDTQYF.